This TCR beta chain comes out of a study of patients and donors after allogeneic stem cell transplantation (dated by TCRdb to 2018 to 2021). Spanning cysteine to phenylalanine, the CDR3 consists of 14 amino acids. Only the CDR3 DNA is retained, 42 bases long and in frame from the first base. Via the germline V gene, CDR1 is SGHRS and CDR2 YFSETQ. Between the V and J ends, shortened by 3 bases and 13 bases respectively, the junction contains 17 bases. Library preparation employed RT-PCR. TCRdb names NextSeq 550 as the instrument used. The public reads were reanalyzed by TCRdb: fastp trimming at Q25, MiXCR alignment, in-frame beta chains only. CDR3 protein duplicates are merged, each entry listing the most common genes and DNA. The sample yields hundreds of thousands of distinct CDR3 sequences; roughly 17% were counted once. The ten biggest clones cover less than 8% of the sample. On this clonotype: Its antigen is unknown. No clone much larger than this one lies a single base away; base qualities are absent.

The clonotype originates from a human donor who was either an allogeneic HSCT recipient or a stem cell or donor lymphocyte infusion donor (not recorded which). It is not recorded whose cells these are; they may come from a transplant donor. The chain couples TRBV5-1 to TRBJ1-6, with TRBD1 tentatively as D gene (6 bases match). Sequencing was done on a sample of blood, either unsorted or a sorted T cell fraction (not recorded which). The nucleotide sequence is TGCGCCAGCAGCTCTGGACAGAGCCTTTTGCCCCTCCACTTT. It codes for CASSSGQSLLPLHF.